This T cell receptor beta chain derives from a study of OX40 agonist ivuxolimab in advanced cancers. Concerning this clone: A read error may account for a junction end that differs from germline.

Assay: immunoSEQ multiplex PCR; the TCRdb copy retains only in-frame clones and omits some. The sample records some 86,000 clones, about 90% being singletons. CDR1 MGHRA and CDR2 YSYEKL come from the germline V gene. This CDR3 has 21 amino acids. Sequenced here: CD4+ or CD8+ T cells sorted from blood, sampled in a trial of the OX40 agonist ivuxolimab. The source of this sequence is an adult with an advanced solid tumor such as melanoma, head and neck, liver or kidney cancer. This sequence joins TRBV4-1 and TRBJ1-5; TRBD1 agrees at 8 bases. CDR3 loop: CASSQAPLGTGPIMGNQPQHF. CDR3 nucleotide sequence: TGCGCCAGCAGTCAAGCCCCGCTCGGGACAGGTCCGATTATGGGCAATCAGCCCCAGCATTTT.